The sequence of this TCR beta chain was determined in a study of shared clonotypes between healthy human individuals. Comments on this clone: Its specificity is not known.

The CDR3 extends over 15 amino acids. Trimming pared 3 bases from V and 7 bases from J, leaving 16 bases between. Germline CDR1 and CDR2: LGHNA and YSLEER. The data were produced by immunoSEQ multiplex PCR, yet TCRdb's version contains in-frame clones alone and is incomplete. The sample contains about 530,000 clones, approximately 79% of which appear only once. Study-wide results and caveats: Among donors, sharing of clonotypes was expected to be affected by sequencing depth.

The sequence was collected from a woman between 40 and 50 years old in good health. Some clones in this sample may be carry-over from other donors' samples. Sequenced sample: PBMCs. The J gene is TRBJ2-1, the V gene TRBV4-3, with D possibly TRBD2 on 6 matching bases. This CDR3 reads CASSQLLAAVNEQFF. The CDR3 DNA follows: TGCGCCAGCAGCCAGCTACTAGCCGCTGTAAATGAGCAGTTCTTC.